The rows below give T cell receptor beta chains drawn from one sample of a study of monozygotic twins with inflammatory bowel disease. With the 5' RACE reads reprocessed, TCRdb shows one record per CDR3 protein and no DNA. The sample table includes 350,000 to 400,000 distinct CDR3 sequences. Sequenced: blood. All receptors derive from a human donor with ulcerative colitis or Crohn's disease, or a healthy co-twin of an affected twin (not recorded which). The CDR3 runs from the conserved cysteine through the conserved F or W. Each record gives: V gene, J gene, CDR3 protein.

>TRBV18|TRBJ2-7
CASSPDRFPSYEQYF
>TRBV5-1|TRBJ2-5
CASQAQETQYF
>TRBV20-1|TRBJ2-3
CSAVPPDTQYF
>TRBV7-8|TRBJ2-5
CASSLGGTAYQETQYF
>TRBV20-1|TRBJ2-3
CSAESPSGSTDTQYF
>TRBV4-2|TRBJ2-7
CASSHRDVNEQYF
>TRBV24-1|TRBJ2-3
CATSETGAGTDTQYF
>TRBV12-3/TRBV12-4|TRBJ2-7
CASSLSKRGLLYEQYF
>TRBV20-1|TRBJ1-2
CSARDGGRGYTF
>TRBV6-1|TRBJ2-7
CASIRHQSSYEQYF
>TRBV7-2|TRBJ2-2
CASSSGTNDSGELFF
>TRBV11-2|TRBJ2-2
CASSLTQGLVGELFF
>TRBV19|TRBJ2-7
CASSKGVPYEQYF
>TRBV7-2|TRBJ2-5
CASSLIAGQETQYF
>TRBV24-1|TRBJ2-1
CATSDFGLGDYNEQFF
>TRBV20-1|TRBJ2-5
CSARSWGQRNF
>TRBV5-6|TRBJ2-1
CASREGLEKYNEQFF
>TRBV24-1|TRBJ2-5
CATSENSQETQYF
>TRBV18|TRBJ1-1
CASSPLTNRGAPNTEAFF
>TRBV27|TRBJ2-7
CASSRERPGASLYEQYF
>TRBV7-2|TRBJ2-3
CASSLSGGASDTQYF
>TRBV19|TRBJ1-6
CASSIREENSPLHF
>TRBV2|TRBJ2-7
CARGRVERPFYEQYF
>TRBV5-1|TRBJ2-3
CASSFGRGTDTQYF
>TRBV20-1|TRBJ2-7
CSAAWDSYEQYF
>TRBV28|TRBJ2-7
CASSLFVQNYEQYF
>TRBV27|TRBJ1-2
CASSLSAGLNYGYTF